The T cell receptor (beta chain) under discussion was sequenced for a study of blood T cell repertoires in COVID-19. The junction had 7 bases not matched to a gene; V was cut back by 4 bases and J by 4 bases. CDR3 length: 15 residues. Germline CDR1 is SGHNT and CDR2 is YYREEE (reference sequence). Original methodology: The authors estimated nucleated cell counts from reference gene primer amplification. Repertoires were generated with immunoSEQ multiplex PCR, while TCRdb's copy carries only in-frame clones and drops some. From that table come the V and J calls and clone size; the DNA was used to work out D and trimming. Among 120,000 or so clones listed, about 72% were seen once.

This sequence joins TRBV5-4 and TRBJ2-1; 8 bases fit TRBD2. The sequencing sample was made of peripheral blood. The TCR sequence derives from a woman aged 55-70 years with acute or convalescent COVID-19. The CDR3 sequence: CASSPGGGRYNEQFF. The DNA for the CDR3 is TGTGCCAGCAGCCCCGGGGGGGGCAGGTACAATGAGCAGTTCTTC.